One sample yielded the 7 T cell receptor beta chains listed below, sequenced in a study of identifying expanded T cells in peripheral blood. The method was immunoSEQ multiplex PCR; TCRdb's version includes in-frame clones alone and lacks a portion of them. This table has about 58,000 clones, about four fifths appearing once. The source material was blood. These receptors came from a person aged 18 to 70 in good health.

The CDR3 spells CASSPGRGGNTIYF. CDR3 bases: TGTGCCAGCTCACCAGGAAGAGGGGGAAACACCATATATTTT. V and J are TRBV18 and TRBJ1-3; D call uncertain. Germline V gene sequence: CDR1 KGHSH, CDR2 LQKENI. The ends were cut back, 2 bases at V and 4 bases at J, with 9 bases in the middle. The CDR3 has 14 residues.

The chain carries TRBV19 and TRBJ2-1; a possible D gene is TRBD1 (6 bases). The CDR3 covers 15 residues. Germline assignment: CDR1 LNHDA and CDR2 SQIVND (reference sequence). The V and J ends lost 5 bases and 0 bases respectively, with 11 bases between them. The CDR3 loop is CASSFDRSSYNEQFF. The CDR3 DNA sequence: TGTGCCAGTAGTTTCGACAGGAGCTCCTACAATGAGCAGTTCTTC.

The chain employs TRBV6-6 and TRBJ1-1; 7 nucleotides line up with TRBD1. CDR3 size: 16 residues. The V gene end was trimmed by 2 bases and the J gene end by 5 bases; junction bases not matched to a gene: 11. The germline gives CDR1 MNHNY, CDR2 SVGAGI (reference sequence). CDR3 loop: CASSYDLTGRKTEAFF. CDR3 DNA sequence: TGTGCCAGCAGTTACGACTTGACAGGGAGGAAAACTGAAGCTTTCTTT.

The rearrangement uses TRBV30 and TRBJ1-1; possible D gene TRBD1, 6 bases. The CDR3 runs to 13 residues. Trimming took 0 bases from V and 3 from J, leaving 8 bases between them. Per germline, CDR1 GTSNPN and CDR2 SVGIG (reference sequence). For the CDR3, the DNA is TGTGCCTGGAGTGTCACAGGGCACACTGAAGCTTTCTTT. Protein sequence: CAWSVTGHTEAFF. The whole variable domain, filled in from reference TRBV30 and TRBJ1-1, reads SQTIHQWPATLVQPVGSPLSLECTVEGTSNPNLYWYRQAAGRGLQLLFYSVGIGQISSEVPQNLSASRPQDRQFILSSKKLLLSDSGFYLCAWSVTGHTEAFFGQGTRLTVV.

The chain joins TRBV7-2 to TRBJ1-2, with unresolved D. Germline V gene data show CDR1 as SGHTA and CDR2 as FQGNSA. The V and J ends lost 5 bases and 8 bases respectively, with 18 bases between them. CDR3 length: 14 amino acids. For the CDR3, the DNA is TGTGCCAGCAGCAAGGGATTCGTGGCGGGAGGCTACACCTTC. This encodes CASSKGFVAGGYTF.

In its sample, this clone was seen a few times. The same CDR3 arises from other DNA sequences in this sample as well. The V and J genes are TRBV11-3 and TRBJ1-3, with 9 positions matching TRBD1. CDR3 size: 15 residues. The V and J ends lost 5 bases and 7 bases, in that order; junction bases with no gene match: 9. The V gene's germline CDR1 is SGHNT and CDR2 YENEEA. CDR3 amino acids: CASSPGQGPGNTIYF. In DNA form, the CDR3 reads TGTGCCAGCAGCCCCGGACAGGGGCCCGGCAACACCATATATTTT.

This CDR3 reads CASSPGLAGGETQYF. CDR3 coding DNA: TGTGCCAGCTCACCTGGACTAGCGGGAGGAGAGACCCAGTACTTC. The chain carries TRBV18 and TRBJ2-5, with 14 positions matching TRBD2. This CDR3 has 15 amino acids. The germline CDR1 and CDR2 sequences are KGHSH and LQKENI. The junction had 1 base not matched to a gene; V was cut back by 3 bases and J by 4 bases. Using reference TRBV18 and TRBJ2-5 for the parts outside the CDR3, the full variable domain is NAGVMQNPRHLVRRRGQEARLRCSPMKGHSHVYWYRQLPEEGLKFMVYLQKENIIDESGMPKERFSAEFPKEGPSILRIQQVVRGDSAAYFCASSPGLAGGETQYFGPGTRLLVL.